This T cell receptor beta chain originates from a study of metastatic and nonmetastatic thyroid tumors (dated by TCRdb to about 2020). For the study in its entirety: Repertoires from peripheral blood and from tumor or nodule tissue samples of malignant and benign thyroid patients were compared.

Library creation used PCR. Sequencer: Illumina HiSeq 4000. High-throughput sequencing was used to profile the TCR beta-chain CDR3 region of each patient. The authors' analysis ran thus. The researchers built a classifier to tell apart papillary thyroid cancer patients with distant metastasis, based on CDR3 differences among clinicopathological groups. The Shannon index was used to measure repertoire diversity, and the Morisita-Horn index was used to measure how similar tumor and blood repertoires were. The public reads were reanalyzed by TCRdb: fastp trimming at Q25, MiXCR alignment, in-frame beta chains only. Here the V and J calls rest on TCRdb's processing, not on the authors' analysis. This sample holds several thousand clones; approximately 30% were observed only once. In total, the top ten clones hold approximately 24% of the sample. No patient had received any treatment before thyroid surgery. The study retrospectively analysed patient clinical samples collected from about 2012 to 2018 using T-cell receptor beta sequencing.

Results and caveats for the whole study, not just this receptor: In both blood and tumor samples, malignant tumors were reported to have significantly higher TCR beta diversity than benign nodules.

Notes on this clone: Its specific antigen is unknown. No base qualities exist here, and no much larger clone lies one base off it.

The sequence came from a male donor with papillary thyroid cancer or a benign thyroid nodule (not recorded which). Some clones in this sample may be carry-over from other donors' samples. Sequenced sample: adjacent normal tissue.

The base sequence is TGTGCCAGCAGCTTGGGGGGAGCGACTGAAGCTTTCTTT. This gives the protein CASSLGGATEAFF. The V gene is TRBV7-2 and the J gene is TRBJ1-1, and perhaps TRBD1 as D gene, on 5 matching bases. The germline V gene yields SGHTA for CDR1 and FQGNSA for CDR2. The CDR3 holds 13 amino acids from the cysteine to the phenylalanine. Of the read, only the CDR3 DNA is kept; its 39 bases are in frame from base 1. The V and J ends are trimmed by 3 bases and 5 bases, leaving 10 bases between them.